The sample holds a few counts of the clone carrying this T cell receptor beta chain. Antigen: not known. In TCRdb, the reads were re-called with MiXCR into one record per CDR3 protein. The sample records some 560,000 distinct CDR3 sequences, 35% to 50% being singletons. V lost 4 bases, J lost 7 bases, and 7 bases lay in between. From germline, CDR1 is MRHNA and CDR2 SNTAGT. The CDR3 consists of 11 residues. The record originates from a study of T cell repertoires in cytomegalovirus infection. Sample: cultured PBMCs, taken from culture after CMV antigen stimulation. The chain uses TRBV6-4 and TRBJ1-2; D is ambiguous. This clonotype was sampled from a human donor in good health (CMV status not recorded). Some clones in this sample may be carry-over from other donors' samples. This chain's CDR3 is CASSGGVGYTF. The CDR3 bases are TGTGCCAGCAGTGGTGGGGTTGGCTACACCTTC.